These 2 T cell receptor beta chains came from one sample sequenced in a study of OX40 agonist ivuxolimab in advanced cancers. Libraries were prepared by immunoSEQ multiplex PCR; TCRdb keeps only in-frame clonotypes and omits some of them. The sample records tens of thousands of clones, around 90% being singletons. The material sequenced was CD4+ or CD8+ T cells sorted from blood, taken in a trial of the OX40 agonist ivuxolimab. The receptor set was obtained from an adult with an advanced solid tumor such as melanoma, head and neck, liver or kidney cancer.

The genes are TRBV18 and TRBJ2-6; D ambiguous. CDR3 length: 18 amino acids. Germline V CDR1 and CDR2: KGHSH, LQKENI. Trimming removed 2 bases at V and 1 base at J, with 15 bases between. CDR3 sequence: CASSPSVVLGSGANVLTF. The CDR3 region has the DNA TGTGCCAGCTCACCAAGTGTTGTCCTTGGGTCTGGGGCCAACGTCCTGACTTTC.

The V call is TRBV29-1, the J call TRBJ2-1; TRBD2 might be the D (5 bases). Germline V gene sequence: CDR1 SQVTM, CDR2 ANQGSEA. The CDR3 has 15 amino acids. The germline V and J ends were trimmed by 3 bases and 4 bases, with 16 bases remaining between them. The CDR3 region is CSVEGSANGYNEQFF. Written as DNA, the CDR3 is TGCAGCGTTGAGGGTAGCGCCAATGGATACAATGAGCAGTTCTTC.